This T cell receptor beta chain derives from a study of vaccination effects on CD4 cells after COVID-19 (dated by TCRdb to 2021 to 2024). General notes on the study: Post-vaccine samples across the study were collected a median of 72 days after the second dose, with a range of 14 to 241. The Oncomine TCR Beta short-read assay on an Illumina iSeq 100 was used to sequence cultures from other donors in the study. A total of more than 8 COVID-19 convalescent patients and several SARS-CoV-2-naive healthy vaccine recipients were included in the full study. In both COVID-19 convalescent patients and infection-naive vaccine recipients, the study compared SARS-CoV-2 spike-specific CD4+ TCR repertoires from before mRNA vaccination with those from after it. Overall results and qualifications from the work: The study was limited by a small number of convalescent patients, and early post-infection timepoints were lacking. Clones induced by infection and clones induced by vaccination both contracted markedly at late timepoints after vaccination, which fits with T cell responses waning over time. In healthy vaccine recipients, vaccine-induced clones were almost all SARS-CoV-2 mono-reactive, with only 1 of 255 being cross-reactive with common cold coronaviruses.

The library was made by the immunoSEQ multiplex PCR assay. DNA from the CD4+ T cells that had been cultured and isolated underwent TCR beta CDR3 sequencing. The study's own analysis went as follows. Non-productive TCR sequences were discarded, and reads were trimmed to the CDR3 region, with only CDR3s of 7 or more amino acids retained. Antigen-specific clonotypes were identified with the MANAFEST web app by comparing expansion in peptide wells against reference cultures. Positive clones required FDR<0.05 expansion versus reference and all other wells, odds ratio above 5, and frequency above 0.1% in two replicate wells. A clonotype was called cross-reactive if it was significantly expanded both in SARS-CoV-2 spike wells and in at least one common cold coronavirus spike condition. CDR3 similarity was assessed by Levenshtein distance using the stringdist R package, and unrooted trees were constructed with ape in R 3.6.1. TCRdb holds this immuneACCESS table with in-frame rearrangements only. Some clones are missing; in checked studies, unresolved V genes explain under half, and the rest has no known cause. That table gives V, J and clone size, and the DNA gave D and trimming. Within this sample are approximately 13,000 clones, with around 70% of them counted one time only. Clones ranked in the top ten supply 9.9% of the sample.

With regard to this clone: Its antigen specificity is not known. Base qualities were left out, and no much larger clone turns up one base away.

To identify antigen-specific CD4+ T cell clonotypes by their expansion, the ViraFEST assay first stimulated PBMC with viral peptide pools and then applied TCR sequencing. After about 9 days of culture, CD4+ T cells were isolated with the EasySep CD4+ T cell isolation kit. Two doses of either the BNT162b2 or the mRNA-1273 mRNA SARS-CoV-2 vaccine were administered to participants. Healthy vaccine recipients had no prior SARS-CoV-2 infection, confirmed by negative nucleocapsid antibodies before and after vaccination. Some 2 million PBMC per well were cultured in IMDM with around 5% human AB serum, 10 IU/ml IL-2 and gentamicin, plus 10 ug/ml peptides. Half of the culture medium was replaced with fresh IL-2-containing medium on days 3 and 7. Unless otherwise noted, each peptide stimulation condition was cultured in triplicate wells. Using Ficoll-Paque Plus gradient centrifugation, PBMC were separated from whole blood and then either used fresh or cryopreserved at -140C. The overlapping peptide pools covered the spike proteins of SARS-CoV-2 and of the common cold coronaviruses HCoV-NL63, HCoV-OC43 and HCoV-229E. The QIAamp micro DNA kit was used to extract genomic DNA from the cultured CD4+ T cells.

Sequenced here: CD4+ T cells from PBMCs cultured with SARS-CoV-2 spike peptides, sampled after COVID-19 vaccination. The cell subset or site label for this specimen denotes: SARS-CoV-2 spike overlapping peptide pool stimulation. This receptor was identified in a human donor who received a COVID-19 vaccine.

The nucleotides are TGTGCCAGCAGTGTCCTCCCGGCCCGAGGGTCACCCCTCCACTTT. This sequence encodes CASSVLPARGSPLHF. The chain links TRBV2 with TRBJ1-6; there is no confident call for the D gene. The CDR3 spans 15 residues, from the cysteine through the phenylalanine. Kept here is only the CDR3 DNA, which spans 45 bases and is read in frame from base 1. CDR1 is given as SNHLY and CDR2 as FYNNEI, both from the germline V gene. Trimming at the junction amounts to 4 bases on V and 10 bases on J, and the germline ends lie 17 bases apart.